A single sample is the source of the 3 T cell receptor beta chains below, sequenced in a study of long-term antiretroviral therapy in people with HIV. Sequencing used immunoSEQ v3.0 at survey level. Profiling relied on immunoSEQ multiplex PCR, and the TCRdb table lists in-frame clones only, not all of them. The table records approximately 16,000 clones, approximately 81% of them present only once. The sample in question was unsorted PBMCs, obtained about 1.2 years before starting antiretroviral therapy. Receptor source: a man in his thirties or forties with HIV.

This chain links TRBV6-5 with TRBJ2-1; 14 bases fit TRBD2. Germline V gene sequence: CDR1 MNHEY, CDR2 SVGAGI. V lost 4 bases, J lost 11 bases, and 4 bases stayed unmatched. The CDR3 is 14 residues long. CDR3 sequence: CASSSTSGRAQQFF. The CDR3 bases are TGTGCCAGCAGTTCGACTAGCGGGAGGGCCCAGCAGTTCTTC.

This chain connects TRBV20-1 to TRBJ2-1; D remains ambiguous. The CDR3 spans 10 residues. V was shortened by 3 bases and J by 8 bases, with 5 bases between the two germline ends. Germline assignment: CDR1 DFQATT and CDR2 SNEGSKA (reference sequence). The CDR3 bases are TGCAGTGCTAGTGACCATGAGCAGTTCTTC. The encoded protein is CSASDHEQFF.

This clone was seen once. V gene TRBV7-8 combines with J gene TRBJ1-3, with 12 nucleotides matching TRBD1. The junction had 6 bases not matched to a gene; V was cut back by 1 base and J by 2 bases. CDR1 is SGHVS and CDR2 is FQNEAQ in the germline V gene. The CDR3 is 18 amino acids. The CDR3 loop reads CASSLVGGTGGPGNTIYF. CDR3 sequence (DNA): TGTGCCAGCAGCTTAGTGGGCGGGACAGGGGGCCCTGGAAACACCATATATTTT.